These 18 T cell receptor beta chains came from one sample sequenced in a study of T-cell memory formation after mild COVID-19. TCRdb processed the 5' RACE reads anew with MiXCR; each CDR3 protein has one entry. The sample consists of about 130,000 distinct CDR3 sequences, approximately 25% of them appearing once. The sequencing sample was made of PBMCs or a T cell subset sorted from them (not recorded which). The source of these receptors is an adult woman who had mild COVID-19 (a few samples of this study predate the infection). Cell type and time point are not known.

This clonotype was found a few times. The chain links TRBV6-6 to TRBJ1-1; D gene uncertain. Germline assignment: CDR1 MNHNY and CDR2 SVGAGI (reference sequence). The V and J ends lost 6 bases and 1 base respectively, with 9 bases between them. The CDR3 loop spans 13 amino acids. The CDR3 sequence: CASRVSENTEAFF. The CDR3 coding sequence is TGTGCCAGCAGGGTATCGGAGAACACTGAAGCTTTCTTT.

V usage is TRBV4-1 and J usage is TRBJ2-7; 9 bases fit TRBD1. The CDR3 consists of 15 residues. The V gene's germline CDR1 is MGHRA and CDR2 YSYEKL. V shed 7 bases, J shed 5 bases, and the junction held 12 bases outside the gene matches. CDR3 in amino acids: CASKLGGTGSDEQYF. The CDR3 DNA reads TGCGCCAGCAAACTCGGTGGGACAGGGAGCGACGAGCAGTACTTC.

This clonotype came up a few times. CDR3 sequence reads: CASSRDRGIAYEQYF. DNA of the CDR3: TGTGCCAGCAGTAGGGACAGGGGAATCGCCTACGAGCAGTACTTC. This chain joins TRBV7-6 and TRBJ2-7; 10 bases map to TRBD1. In germline, CDR1 is SGHVS, CDR2 FNYEAQ. V shed 6 bases and J 2 bases; nucleotides not matched to a gene: 7. The CDR3 contains 15 residues.

This clonotype was observed at least ten times. The gene calls are TRBV19 and TRBJ1-1, with TRBD1 matching 8 bases. This CDR3 comprises 13 residues. Germline V CDR1 and CDR2: LNHDA, SQIVND (reference sequence). After removal of 9 bases from V and 6 bases from J, the junction contained 9 bases not matched to a gene. The CDR3 sequence: CASQTTGVAEAFF. The CDR3 DNA reads TGTGCCAGCCAAACGACAGGGGTGGCTGAAGCTTTCTTT.

The sample holds a few counts of this clonotype. The rearrangement joins TRBV29-1 to TRBJ1-2; no clear D. V lost 4 bases and J lost 0, with 6 bases in between. The CDR3 extends over 12 amino acids. The germline gives CDR1 SQVTM, CDR2 ANQGSEA. CDR3 sequence: CSVGPSNYGYTF. The CDR3 DNA reads TGCAGCGTTGGTCCGTCTAACTATGGCTACACCTTC. The entire variable domain, with the rest obtained from reference TRBV29-1 and TRBJ1-2, is as follows: SAVISQKPSRDICQRGTSLTIQCQVDSQVTMMFWYRQQPGQSLTLIATANQGSEATYESGFVIDKFPISRPNLTFSTLTVSNMSPEDSSIYLCSVGPSNYGYTFGSGTRLTVV.

The V gene is TRBV6-5, the J gene TRBJ1-3; 7 bases agree with TRBD1. Trimming removed 6 bases from V and 0 bases from J; junction bases left unmatched: 8. The germline gives CDR1 MNHEY, CDR2 SVGAGI. This CDR3 has 16 residues. The CDR3: CASSSDRVLSGNTIYF. DNA of the CDR3: TGTGCCAGCAGCAGCGACAGGGTACTCTCTGGAAACACCATATATTTT.

This sequence joins TRBV10-3 and TRBJ1-1; D might be TRBD1 (5 bases). V dropped 4 bases and J dropped 1 base, with 10 bases sitting between them. The CDR3 is made up of 14 amino acids. Germline CDR1 ENHRY, CDR2 SYGVKD. The CDR3 spells CAISAGTGNTEAFF. As DNA, the CDR3 is TGTGCCATCAGTGCCGGTACAGGGAACACTGAAGCTTTCTTT.

In DNA form, the CDR3 reads TGCGCCAGCAGCTCCGATTCCACCCAGGGGTCTGGCACTGAAGCTTTCTTT. The encoded protein is CASSSDSTQGSGTEAFF. The chain is built from TRBV5-1 and TRBJ1-1; D perhaps matches TRBD1 (6 bases). The CDR3 runs 17 residues. The ends were cut back, 3 bases at V and 4 bases at J, with 22 bases in the middle. CDR1 and CDR2 (germline): SGHRS, YFSETQ.

This clonotype was observed a few times. V and J are TRBV3-1 and TRBJ2-7; 8 bases agree with TRBD2. The CDR3 runs 14 residues. Germline V lookup: CDR1 LGHDT, CDR2 YNNKEL (reference sequence). J was trimmed by 3 bases and V by 4 bases; bases with no gene match: 5. CDR3 sequence (DNA): TGTGCCAGCAGCCCTGCCGGGGGGGTCTACGAGCAGTACTTC. Amino acids: CASSPAGGVYEQYF.

This rearrangement joins TRBV4-1 to TRBJ2-7, with 7 bases matching TRBD1. This CDR3 region has 15 residues. Germline V lookup: CDR1 MGHRA, CDR2 YSYEKL. V was pared by 3 bases and J by 3 bases, with 8 bases of the junction left unmatched. The CDR3 sequence is CASSQNRGSGYEQYF. DNA for the CDR3: TGCGCCAGCAGCCAGAACAGGGGTTCCGGCTACGAGCAGTACTTC.

This clonotype showed up just a few times. V and J are TRBV9 and TRBJ2-1; D may correspond to TRBD1 or TRBD2 (6 bases each). Germline V gene data show CDR1 as SGDLS and CDR2 as YYNGEE. Trimming stripped 4 bases from V and 4 bases from J, with 15 bases between. The CDR3 covers 15 residues. The CDR3 coding sequence is TGTGCCAGCAGCCCGAGCGTAGGGGGGTACAATGAGCAGTTCTTC. It translates to CASSPSVGGYNEQFF. The entire variable domain, with the rest obtained from reference TRBV9 and TRBJ2-1, is as follows: DSGVTQTPKHLITATGQRVTLRCSPRSGDLSVYWYQQSLDQGLQFLIQYYNGEERAKGNILERFSAQQFPDLHSELNLSSLELGDSALYFCASSPSVGGYNEQFFGPGTRLTVL.

This chain connects TRBV11-1 to TRBJ1-1; 7 positions match TRBD1. The CDR3 consists of 15 residues. Germline-derived CDR1 and CDR2 are SGHAT and FQDESV (reference sequence). The V and J ends lost 3 bases and 1 base, in that order; junction bases with no gene match: 5. Here the CDR3 reads CASSLTGTENTEAFF. The CDR3 coding sequence is TGTGCCAGCAGCTTGACCGGGACAGAGAACACTGAAGCTTTCTTT.

V gene TRBV6-5 combines with J gene TRBJ1-5, with unresolved D. The V end lost 2 bases, the J end lost 7 bases, and 6 bases lay between the germline ends. The CDR3 is made up of 12 amino acids. Looked up from germline, CDR1 is MNHEY and CDR2 is SVGAGI. CDR3 amino acids: CASSYPGQPQHF. The DNA for the CDR3 is TGTGCCAGCAGTTACCCGGGACAGCCCCAGCATTTT.

This clonotype was observed a handful of times. The chain recombines TRBV27 with TRBJ2-1; 7 nucleotides match TRBD1. This CDR3 spans 15 amino acids. Germline V gene lookup returns CDR1 MNHEY and CDR2 SMNVEV (reference sequence). After removal of 5 bases from V and 12 bases from J, the junction contained 16 bases not matched to a gene. CDR3 sequence (DNA): TGTGCCAGCAGTCCGACACCCGCGGACAGGACCGGGCAGTTCTTC. Its translation is CASSPTPADRTGQFF.

The genes are TRBV27 and TRBJ1-5, with D tentatively TRBD1 (6 bases). The CDR3 runs 14 residues. Trimming removed 5 bases at V and 3 bases at J, with 11 bases between. Germline V CDR1 and CDR2: MNHEY, SMNVEV (reference sequence). CDR3 sequence (DNA): TGTGCCAGCAGTCTGGGACAATCCAATCAGCCCCAGCATTTT. Translation: CASSLGQSNQPQHF.

The V call is TRBV20-1, the J call TRBJ1-2; 9 positions match TRBD1. J gave up 3 bases and V 6 bases, and 5 bases lay outside the gene matches. The CDR3 has 13 residues. Germline-derived CDR1 and CDR2 are DFQATT and SNEGSKA (reference sequence). The CDR3: CSALRQGDYGYTF. CDR3 nucleotides: TGCAGTGCGCTCCGACAGGGGGACTATGGCTACACCTTC.

The sample holds a few counts of this clonotype. As DNA, the CDR3 is TGTGCCATCAGTGTCACGAGAGGGGCTAATGAAAAACTGTTTTTT. It specifies CAISVTRGANEKLFF. The chain links TRBV10-3 to TRBJ1-4, with a possible D match to TRBD1 (5 bases). CDR1 ENHRY and CDR2 SYGVKD come from the germline V gene. The CDR3 length is 15 residues. V gave up 4 bases and J gave up 3 bases, with 12 bases separating them.

This clonotype was recorded a few times. The gene calls are TRBV27 and TRBJ2-6; D perhaps matches TRBD1 (6 bases). Germline V gene lookup returns CDR1 MNHEY and CDR2 SMNVEV (reference sequence). Trimming shortened V by 7 bases and J by 2 bases, and 6 bases separated the two germline ends. CDR3 length: 13 residues. CDR3 loop: CASTGAGANVLTF. For the CDR3, the DNA is TGTGCCAGCACAGGGGCTGGGGCCAACGTCCTGACTTTC. Full variable domain (outside the CDR3, taken from reference TRBV27 and TRBJ2-6): EAQVTQNPRYLITVTGKKLTVTCSQNMNHEYMSWYRQDPGLGLRQIYYSMNVEVTDKGDVPEGYKVSRKEKRNFPLILESPSPNQTSLYFCASTGAGANVLTFGAGSRLTVL.